A single sample gave rise to the 18 T cell receptor beta chains below, sequenced in a study of CD8+ T cells in alopecia areata. Sequencing templates came from extracted RNA that was reverse transcribed into cDNA. TCRdb keeps only in-frame clones here, not all; method: immunoSEQ multiplex PCR. This sample has 190,000 or so clones, with about 60% found just once. As for treatment: oral pan-JAK inhibitor, 5-10 mg twice daily. The input for sequencing was CD8+ T cells sorted from blood, taken at week 24, from a patient treated with tofacitinib. The receptors shown here come from a human donor with alopecia areata.

The rearrangement uses TRBV14 and TRBJ2-5; TRBD2 aligns across 8 bases. The CDR3 loop spans 15 amino acids. V gave up 0 bases and J gave up 5 bases; unmatched junction bases: 5. CDR1 and CDR2 (germline): SGHDN, FVKESK. CDR3 coding DNA: TGTGCCAGCAGCCAAGATCGGACTAGCTGGGAGACCCAGTACTTC. Its translation is CASSQDRTSWETQYF.

A few counts support this clone. The rearrangement uses TRBV19 and TRBJ2-6; TRBD1 is a possible D gene (6 bases). The V end was cut by 10 bases, the J end by 1 base, with 11 bases between. The CDR3 consists of 14 residues. The germline CDR1 and CDR2 sequences are LNHDA and SQIVND (reference sequence). CDR3 residues: CATFQGSGANVLTF. In nucleotides, the CDR3 is TGTGCCACCTTTCAGGGGTCTGGGGCCAACGTCCTGACTTTC.

The CDR3 spells CASAKGKETQYF. CDR3 nucleotide sequence: TGTGCCAGCGCTAAAGGGAAAGAGACCCAGTACTTC. The chain joins TRBV6-5 to TRBJ2-5; no firm D call. CDR3 length: 12 residues. CDR1 and CDR2 from the germline V gene are MNHEY and SVGAGI. The V and J ends lost 8 bases and 3 bases respectively, with 10 bases between them.

The genes are TRBV13 and TRBJ2-7, with 9 bases that match TRBD2. The CDR3 totals 13 residues. Germline V CDR1 and CDR2: PRHDT, FYEKMQ (reference sequence). Trimming at V came to 5 bases and at J to 10 bases, leaving 9 bases not matched to a gene. This chain's CDR3 is CASSTGTSQVQYF. CDR3 DNA sequence: TGTGCCAGCAGCACCGGGACTAGCCAAGTCCAGTACTTC. The full variable domain, rest sourced from reference TRBV13 and TRBJ2-7, is AAGVIQSPRHLIKEKRETATLKCYPIPRHDTVYWYQQGPGQDPQFLISFYEKMQSDKGSIPDRFSAQQFSDYHSELNMSSLELGDSALYFCASSTGTSQVQYFGPGTRLTVT.

The chain couples TRBV4-1 to TRBJ2-7; TRBD1 agrees at 8 bases. Per the germline V gene, CDR1 is MGHRA and CDR2 is YSYEKL. Trimming cost V 3 bases and J 2 bases; bases outside gene matches: 6. The CDR3 loop spans 15 amino acids. CDR3 coding DNA: TGCGCCAGCAGCCAGGCCGGACAGGGAACCTACGAGCAGTACTTC. This encodes CASSQAGQGTYEQYF.

V usage is TRBV7-2 and J usage is TRBJ1-2, with D perhaps matching TRBD1 (6 bases). Between the trimmed V and J ends, which lost 7 bases and 5 bases, there was a span of 14 bases. The CDR3 is made up of 13 amino acids. Per germline, CDR1 SGHTA and CDR2 FQGNSA. This chain's CDR3 is CASTGRGGYGYTF. CDR3 DNA: TGTGCCAGCACCGGAAGGGGGGGGTATGGCTACACCTTC.

The chain links TRBV30 to TRBJ1-2; a weak D match, TRBD1 (6 bases). CDR3 length: 14 residues. The germline gives CDR1 GTSNPN, CDR2 SVGIG (reference sequence). V was clipped by 3 bases and J by 3 bases, with 14 bases between them. The CDR3 loop is CAWRGAGEHYGYTF. The CDR3 nucleotides are TGTGCCTGGAGAGGGGCAGGGGAGCACTATGGCTACACCTTC.

This clone was picked up a small number of times. This chain uses TRBV11-2 with TRBJ2-1, with 12 bases fitting TRBD1. Unmatched junction bases numbered 8, after V lost 4 bases and J lost 7 bases. Germline V lookup: CDR1 SGHAT, CDR2 FQNNGV. CDR3 length: 16 residues. The CDR3 is CASSYWGQGAGNEQFF. The CDR3 DNA reads as TGTGCCAGCAGCTACTGGGGACAGGGGGCCGGGAATGAGCAGTTCTTC.

The genes are TRBV9 and TRBJ1-2; D gene unclear. The CDR3 is made up of 14 amino acids. The V end was cut by 4 bases, the J end by 6 bases, with 16 bases between. Per germline, CDR1 SGDLS and CDR2 YYNGEE. CDR3 coding DNA: TGTGCCAGCAGCCTTCTACAAAGGCAGGATGGCTACACCTTC. Translating it yields CASSLLQRQDGYTF.

Concerning this clone: Distinct nucleotide sequences in the sample also encode this CDR3. The rearrangement uses TRBV12-5 and TRBJ1-1; D uncertain. Germline CDR1 is LGHNT and CDR2 is FRNRAP. CDR3 size: 11 residues. The V end lost 5 bases, the J end lost 0 bases, and 1 base lay between the germline ends. This CDR3 is CASGLNTEAFF. DNA of the CDR3: TGTGCTAGTGGTCTGAACACTGAAGCTTTCTTT.

J is TRBJ1-2 and V is TRBV27; 7 nucleotides agree with TRBD1. CDR1 is MNHEY, CDR2 SMNVEV, per germline (reference sequence). This CDR3 is 11 amino acids long. V dropped 11 bases and J dropped 5; count of bases not matched to a gene: 5. DNA of the CDR3: TGTGCCGCACAGGGGAAGTATGGCTACACCTTC. It specifies CAAQGKYGYTF.

The chain is built from TRBV5-1 and TRBJ1-1, with unresolved D. Deletions cut 5 bases from V and 4 bases from J, with 9 bases between. The CDR3 covers 12 residues. Germline CDR1 SGHRS, CDR2 YFSETQ. CDR3 DNA sequence: TGCGCCAGCAGGGTGGGCGGCACTGAAGCTTTCTTT. Its protein is CASRVGGTEAFF.

In this sample, this clone turned up a few times. This chain connects TRBV30 to TRBJ2-1; D remains ambiguous. V dropped 8 bases and J dropped 8 bases, with 19 bases sitting between them. The CDR3 runs 13 residues. Germline loops: CDR1 GTSNPN, CDR2 SVGIG (reference sequence). The CDR3 sequence is CALDDSRAHEQFF. CDR3 DNA: TGTGCCCTGGATGATTCGCGAGCCCATGAGCAGTTCTTC.

J is TRBJ2-3 and V is TRBV27; D remains unclear. Germline CDR1 is MNHEY and CDR2 is SMNVEV (reference sequence). Trimming left V 6 bases short and J 6 bases short, with 7 bases between. The CDR3 sequence is 11 residues long. The CDR3 DNA reads as TGTGCCAGCAGACAGCGCGATACGCAGTATTTT. Translating it yields CASRQRDTQYF.

The gene calls are TRBV7-9 and TRBJ1-4; D is unclear. Deletions cut 1 base from V and 9 bases from J, with 9 bases between. Germline V gene lookup returns CDR1 SEHNR and CDR2 FQNEAQ (reference sequence). The CDR3 loop spans 13 amino acids. CDR3 amino acids: CASSLGLRKKLFF. CDR3 DNA: TGTGCCAGCAGCTTAGGATTACGTAAAAAACTGTTTTTT.

This chain connects TRBV7-2 to TRBJ1-6; no reliable D call. Trimming left V 2 bases short and J 7 bases short, with 15 bases between. The CDR3 covers 16 residues. Per germline, CDR1 SGHTA and CDR2 FQGNSA. The CDR3 reads CASSLRTPVRNSPLHF. The CDR3 DNA reads as TGTGCCAGCAGCTTAAGGACCCCAGTACGGAATTCACCCCTCCACTTT.

The chain employs TRBV9 and TRBJ2-1, with D possibly being TRBD2 (5 bases). The CDR3 loop spans 16 amino acids. Germline values: CDR1 SGDLS, CDR2 YYNGEE. V shed 0 bases and J shed 6 bases, with 16 bases lying between them. The CDR3 coding sequence is TGTGCCAGCAGCGTAGGCGAGACTATAGCCACCAATGAGCAGTTCTTC. It codes for CASSVGETIATNEQFF.

The J gene is TRBJ2-1, the V gene TRBV2; 7 nucleotides match TRBD1. The germline V gene encodes CDR1 SNHLY and CDR2 FYNNEI. The CDR3 covers 12 residues. V shed 6 bases, J shed 6 bases, and the junction held 2 bases outside the gene matches. This chain's CDR3 is CASRGGLNEQFF. The CDR3 region has the DNA TGTGCCAGCAGAGGGGGCCTCAATGAGCAGTTCTTC.